Following are 10 T cell receptor beta chains from one sample sequenced in a study of cytomegalovirus exposure and HLA in healthy donors. The PCR made use of 60 Vbeta and 13 Jbeta primers. The table came from immunoSEQ multiplex PCR; TCRdb's copy has only in-frame clones and leaves some out. The sample has approximately 240,000 clones, 70% to 85% seen once. Material: PBMCs. The receptor set was obtained from a woman in her thirties or forties in good health and CMV-seronegative.

The chain combines TRBV2 with TRBJ1-6; possibly TRBD1 for D (5 bases). This CDR3 has 15 amino acids. V was pared by 8 bases and J by 4 bases, with 15 bases between. CDR1 is SNHLY and CDR2 is FYNNEI in the germline V gene. The CDR3 sequence is CASSRGHPYNSPLHF. CDR3 nucleotide sequence: TGTGCCAGCTCCCGCGGACATCCGTATAATTCACCCCTCCACTTT.

J is TRBJ1-3 and V is TRBV7-9, with D perhaps TRBD1 (5 bases). This CDR3 contains 17 residues. Per the germline V gene, CDR1 is SEHNR and CDR2 is FQNEAQ (reference sequence). Trimming removed 1 base at V and 0 bases at J, with 13 bases between. The CDR3 sequence: CASSLGEGRRSGNTIYF. In nucleotides, the CDR3 is TGTGCCAGCAGCTTAGGGGAGGGACGGCGCTCTGGAAACACCATATATTTT.

The chain recombines TRBV28 with TRBJ2-3, with D maybe TRBD2 (6 bases). V was pared by 6 bases and J by 2 bases, with 9 bases between. The CDR3 runs to 13 residues. Germline V CDR1 and CDR2: MDHEN, SYDVKM. The CDR3 here is CASSRDSTDTQYF. The CDR3 coding sequence is TGTGCCAGCAGCCGGGACTCCACAGATACGCAGTATTTT.

The chain has TRBV6-1 and TRBJ1-5, with 7 nucleotides matching TRBD1. After removal of 4 bases from V and 7 bases from J, the junction contained 7 bases not matched to a gene. This CDR3 spans 14 amino acids. Germline-derived CDR1 and CDR2 are MNHNS and SASEGT. The CDR3: CASSGQGRDQPQHF. The CDR3 bases are TGTGCCAGCAGTGGACAGGGAAGGGACCAGCCCCAGCATTTT.

V usage is TRBV5-1 and J usage is TRBJ2-5; D uncertain. The CDR3 runs 13 residues. The germline CDR1 and CDR2 sequences are SGHRS and YFSETQ. V was shortened by 3 bases and J by 3 bases, with 9 bases between the two germline ends. This chain's CDR3 is CASSSKSEETQYF. Written as DNA, the CDR3 is TGCGCCAGCAGCTCCAAGTCAGAAGAGACCCAGTACTTC.

This chain joins TRBV2 and TRBJ2-5; TRBD1 aligns across 8 bases. The V gene end was trimmed by 8 bases and the J gene end by 5 bases; junction bases not matched to a gene: 13. CDR1 is SNHLY and CDR2 is FYNNEI in the germline V gene. CDR3 length: 15 residues. The CDR3 nucleotides read TGTGCCAGCCGTATTCGGACAGGGCCGGCGGAGACCCAGTACTTC. Its protein product is CASRIRTGPAETQYF.

This clone turned up a few times. In DNA, the CDR3 is TGCAGCGTTGAAATGGTTCGGGAGACCCAGTACTTC. Translating gives CSVEMVRETQYF. This chain connects TRBV29-1 to TRBJ2-5; D is uncertain. This CDR3 is 12 amino acids long. Trimming stripped 2 bases from V and 5 bases from J, with 9 bases between. Germline V gene data show CDR1 as SQVTM and CDR2 as ANQGSEA.

This clone was seen only once. This chain uses TRBV9 with TRBJ2-5; 12 nucleotides align to TRBD2. J lost 0 bases, V lost 0 bases, and 9 bases had no gene match. The CDR3 has 19 residues. Per the germline V gene, CDR1 is SGDLS and CDR2 is YYNGEE. In nucleotides, the CDR3 is TGTGCCAGCAGCGTAGGCCCGGGACTAGCGGGTCCTTACCAAGAGACCCAGTACTTC. Translation gives CASSVGPGLAGPYQETQYF.

This chain links TRBV19 with TRBJ1-1; 12 nucleotides align to TRBD1. The CDR3 runs to 18 residues. Per the germline V gene, CDR1 is LNHDA and CDR2 is SQIVND (reference sequence). V dropped 7 bases and J dropped 4; count of bases not matched to a gene: 16. CDR3 amino acids: CASTKVPGQGALGTEAFF. The CDR3 DNA reads TGTGCCAGTACCAAAGTCCCGGGACAGGGGGCACTGGGCACTGAAGCTTTCTTT.

The chain employs TRBV7-9 and TRBJ2-1, with D perhaps TRBD1 (6 bases). V shed 1 base and J shed 9 bases, with 13 bases lying between them. This CDR3 spans 14 amino acids. Germline V gene sequence: CDR1 SEHNR, CDR2 FQNEAQ (reference sequence). The CDR3 DNA sequence: TGTGCCAGCAGCTTAGTAGCAGGGGACGGTGAGCAGTTCTTC. Translation gives CASSLVAGDGEQFF.